This T cell receptor beta chain appears in the sequencing data of a study of cytomegalovirus exposure and HLA in healthy donors. Whole-study context: Roughly 80 million unique TCRs from HLA-typed donors made up an early data release.

The study's findings and limits: A later analysis reportedly found fewer N-insertions in an Asian-associated ancestry cluster than the roughly 670-donor mean.

The primer mix had 60 Vbeta and 13 Jbeta primers. The data were produced by immunoSEQ multiplex PCR, yet TCRdb's version contains in-frame clones alone and is incomplete. Seen here are 160,000 or so clones, over 70% observed once, and the top ten hold roughly 5%. The germline gives CDR1 SQVTM, CDR2 ANQGSEA. Trimming removed 7 bases from V and 1 base from J, with 11 bases in between. The CDR3 length is 12 residues. This clone was counted a single time. Its antigen is as yet unknown. This clonotype was obtained from a man aged 35 to 55 in good health and CMV-seronegative. Sequencing was done on a sample of PBMCs. J is TRBJ2-7 and V is TRBV29-1; D is undetermined. CDR3 residues: CSAESTSYEQYF. CDR3 sequence (DNA): TGCAGCGCGGAATCGACTTCCTACGAGCAGTACTTC.